This T cell receptor (beta chain) came from a study of PD-1 blockade in classical Hodgkin lymphoma (dated by TCRdb to about 2020). For the study in its entirety: Nivolumab dosing was 3 mg/kg intravenously every 2 weeks, continuing until either disease progression or unacceptable toxicity. To define a peripheral blood immune signature of response to PD-1 blockade in classical Hodgkin lymphoma, the study combined TCR beta sequencing with CyTOF.

Overall results and qualifications from the work: Trial patients with a complete response had baseline diversity similar to that of newly diagnosed patients, while partial responders and progressors had significantly lower diversity. Baseline TCR diversity was reported to be lower in newly diagnosed patients than in healthy donors and to be lower still in relapsed/refractory patients. A significant rise by C4D1 was seen in CD4+ but not CD8+ TCR diversity (p=0.0027 vs p=0.16), with the rise being most apparent in complete responders (p=0.02). Lower diversity was observed in patients in whom nivolumab was started less than 1 year after ASCT, and these patients were excluded from later analyses so that confounding by immune reconstitution would be avoided. The study was limited to a single clinical trial cohort, and causes of repertoire differences, possibly disease activity or prior therapy, remained undefined.

The CDR3 goes from the cysteine to the phenylalanine over 14 residues. Here the CDR3 DNA is all that survives: 42 bases in frame from base 1. Taken from the germline V gene, the CDR1 and CDR2 loops are KGHSH and LQKENI. V ends up 6 bases short and J 5 bases short, with an unmatched junction base count of 6. Genomic DNA was isolated using the Qiagen DNeasy kit from unsorted PBMCs as well as from negatively selected CD4+ and CD8+ fractions. TCR beta CDR3 regions were subjected to amplification by immunoSEQ multiplex PCR with primers that anneal to V and J segments. A synthetic immune receptor repertoire was used to minimize amplification bias, and any remaining bias was removed computationally after sequencing. Under the source paper's analysis protocol: Custom Python scripts were used to quantify repertoire diversity as the Shannon entropy index. Unsorted, CD4+ and CD8+ repertoires were analyzed separately, except in combined analyses where CD4+ and CD8+ sequences were merged in silico. A clone counted as expanded when the clone's frequency after treatment rose at least 2-fold relative to C1D1, and clones undetected at baseline were given a pseudocount of 0.5. Singleton clones were defined as clones with 0 or 1 copy at C1D1, and non-singleton clones were defined as clones with 2 or more copies. Clones expanded in unsorted samples were annotated as CD4+, CD8+ or unknown by matching protein sequences in sorted samples from the same patient. Diversity changes from C1D1 to C4D1 were tested in paired samples using Wilcoxon tests. TCRdb's version of the immuneACCESS table is confined to in-frame rearrangements and falls short of the full clone set. An unresolved V gene accounts for under half of the shortfall where checked; the remainder is of unknown origin. D and trimming come from the DNA, and the V and J calls and clone size come from that table. The sample profile shows 15,000 to 20,000 clones; about 84% of them were found once. The ten largest clonotypes hold under 25% of the sample.

According to the study, the label for this sample's time point signals: cycle 4 day 1 (C4D1), after more than 5 weeks of nivolumab. Every trial patient had relapsed after autologous stem cell transplantation, and cohorts A, B and C differed in prior brentuximab vedotin exposure. The trial cohort was composed of about 53 patients with relapsed/refractory classical Hodgkin lymphoma, for whom complete response, partial response or progressive disease was recorded as best overall response. In the multi-cohort phase II CheckMate 205 trial, trial patients received single-agent nivolumab. Best overall response was determined by an independent review committee according to the 2007 International Working Group response criteria. Trial PBMCs were obtained immediately prior to nivolumab initiation (C1D1) and on therapy at cycle 2 day 1 and cycle 4 day 1. After peripheral blood was drawn into 8 mL Vacutainer Cell Preparation Tubes, PBMCs were isolated by centrifugation and then cryopreserved.

About this clone: There is no known antigen for this receptor. Per-base qualities were not stored, and no clone one base away is much larger.

The sequence joins TRBV18 to TRBJ1-5, and 8 junction bases match TRBD1. Here the sequenced sample was peripheral blood mononuclear cells (PBMCs), taken before the fourth cycle of nivolumab. The receptor was derived from a human donor with classical Hodgkin lymphoma. The sequence in DNA is TGTGCCAGCTCGAGGACAGGGCAGGATCAGCCCCAGCATTTT. Its product reads: CASSRTGQDQPQHF.